These 18 T cell receptor beta chains originate from one sample sequenced in a study of T cell repertoires in cytomegalovirus infection. From the reads, TCRdb called clonotypes with MiXCR, one entry per CDR3 protein. The table shows more than 500,000 distinct CDR3 sequences, with about 15% occurring only once. Sequencing was done on a sample of CD8+ T cells from PBMCs. These receptor sequences come from a human donor in good health (CMV status not recorded). Some clones in this sample may be carry-over from other donors' samples.

The DNA of the CDR3 is TGTGCCAGCAGTTTCAGGCCGAACAATGAGCAGTTCTTC. Translating it yields CASSFRPNNEQFF. The chain carries TRBV27 and TRBJ2-1; unclear D gene. Germline loops: CDR1 MNHEY, CDR2 SMNVEV (reference sequence). The CDR3 has 13 amino acids. V lost 3 bases and J lost 5, with 8 bases in between.

The sample holds a few counts of this clonotype. V and J are TRBV6-4 and TRBJ2-3, with 13 positions matching TRBD2. The CDR3 extends over 16 amino acids. Germline assignment: CDR1 MRHNA and CDR2 SNTAGT. The V segment lost 5 bases and the J segment 3 bases; nucleotides outside the gene matches: 5. The CDR3 DNA follows: TGTGCCAGCAGTTCCTCGACTAGCGGGGGGACAGATACGCAGTATTTT. It translates to CASSSSTSGGTDTQYF.

This clonotype was seen at least ten times. The chain employs TRBV7-8 and TRBJ1-1; D remains unclear. Trimming took off 5 bases at V and 10 bases at J, with 14 bases between the two ends. Germline V gene lookup returns CDR1 SGHVS and CDR2 FQNEAQ. This CDR3 contains 12 residues. This CDR3 reads CASSLLEGGAFF. The CDR3 DNA follows: TGTGCCAGCAGCCTTTTGGAGGGTGGAGCTTTCTTT.

The V and J genes are TRBV6-5 and TRBJ2-7; D ambiguous. V was cut by 6 bases and J by 4 bases, with 16 bases left in between. The CDR3 totals 14 residues. Germline V gene data show CDR1 as MNHEY and CDR2 as SVGAGI. In nucleotides, the CDR3 is TGTGCCAGCAGAAGTATTACGTACTTGTACGAGCAGTACTTC. It codes for CASRSITYLYEQYF.

This clonotype was picked up a small number of times. V gene TRBV20-1 combines with J gene TRBJ1-6; weak D call: TRBD1 (6 bases). The germline V and J ends were trimmed by 1 base and 7 bases, with 26 bases remaining between them. The CDR3 consists of 19 residues. Germline CDR1 and CDR2: DFQATT and SNEGSKA (reference sequence). CDR3 coding DNA: TGCAGTGCTAGAGTCGGCGTCGTCGACAGGACGGATGTCAATTCACCCCTCCACTTT. Its translation is CSARVGVVDRTDVNSPLHF.

Only a few counts were recorded for this clonotype. The V and J genes are TRBV10-1 and TRBJ1-6; D remains unclear. Germline V gene data show CDR1 as WNHNN and CDR2 as SYGVQD (reference sequence). The CDR3 sequence is 13 residues long. V was cut by 6 bases and J by 7 bases, with 10 bases left in between. The CDR3 here is CASREGFNSPLHF. The CDR3 region has the DNA TGCGCCAGCAGGGAAGGGTTCAATTCACCCCTCCACTTT.

This clonotype showed up many times. The chain couples TRBV7-8 to TRBJ2-6; TRBD1 might be the D (5 bases). V lost 5 bases to trimming and J lost 0 bases, with 14 bases between them. CDR1 and CDR2 (germline): SGHVS, FQNEAQ. This CDR3 spans 17 amino acids. The CDR3 sequence: CASSLRQSSSGANVLTF. The CDR3, as DNA: TGTGCCAGCAGCCTCCGACAGTCAAGCTCTGGGGCCAACGTCCTGACTTTC.

The table lists this clonotype with many counts. This chain connects TRBV6-1 to TRBJ2-2; 7 nucleotides match TRBD1. Per the germline V gene, CDR1 is MNHNS and CDR2 is SASEGT. V dropped 3 bases and J dropped 7; count of bases not matched to a gene: 8. This CDR3 has 15 amino acids. The DNA of the CDR3 is TGTGCCAGCAGTGACTACAGGGGAAGGCGCGGGGAGCTGTTTTTT. Translating gives CASSDYRGRRGELFF.

The chain carries TRBV6-4 and TRBJ2-1; D may correspond to TRBD1 or TRBD2 (5 bases each). Trimming removed 6 bases from V and 7 bases from J, with 19 bases in between. Germline V gene lookup returns CDR1 MRHNA and CDR2 SNTAGT. The CDR3 length is 15 residues. The CDR3 region has the DNA TGTGCCAGCAGAGCCGCTCTCGGGACGGGGAATGAGCAGTTCTTC. Its translation is CASRAALGTGNEQFF.

In this sample, this clonotype turned up many times. CDR3 sequence (DNA): TGTGCCAGCGCAGCGGGAGCATTAGTCAATGAGCAGTTCTTC. Protein: CASAAGALVNEQFF. The chain combines TRBV28 with TRBJ2-1; 8 bases line up with TRBD2. Germline V gene lookup returns CDR1 MDHEN and CDR2 SYDVKM. There are 14 residues in the CDR3. Trimming cost V 8 bases and J 6 bases; bases outside gene matches: 9.

This clonotype came up many times. V gene TRBV10-3 combines with J gene TRBJ1-6; 8 nucleotides align to TRBD1. CDR1 ENHRY and CDR2 SYGVKD come from the germline V gene. The CDR3 contains 15 residues. The ends lost 6 bases at V and 5 bases at J; junction bases unmatched: 6. CDR3 DNA: TGTGCCATCAGGGCACAGGGGGAGAATAATTCACCCCTCCACTTT. Encoded protein: CAIRAQGENNSPLHF.

This sequence joins TRBV3-1 and TRBJ2-2; 15 bases map to TRBD2. The CDR3 runs 20 residues. Germline values: CDR1 LGHDT, CDR2 YNNKEL (reference sequence). V gave up 3 bases and J gave up 3 bases; unmatched junction bases: 11. The CDR3, as DNA: TGTGCCAGCAGCCAGGCCTACGGACTAGCGGGAGGGCCCGACACCGGGGAGCTGTTTTTT. Translation gives CASSQAYGLAGGPDTGELFF.

This clonotype has only a few counts. The chain joins TRBV12-3 or TRBV12-4 to TRBJ1-2, with 10 bases lining up with TRBD1. This CDR3 has 16 residues. The V segment lost 3 bases and the J segment 3 bases; nucleotides outside the gene matches: 7. CDR3 residues: CASSFTDRGDDYGYTF. CDR3 nucleotide sequence: TGTGCCAGCAGTTTCACGGACAGGGGGGACGACTATGGCTACACCTTC.

As DNA, the CDR3 is TGTGCCAGCAGCAACCGTGGGGGGGGGGCGGCAGATACGCAGTATTTT. This encodes CASSNRGGGAADTQYF. The rearrangement uses TRBV7-9 and TRBJ2-3; D is possibly TRBD2 (7 bases). Germline V gives CDR1 SEHNR, CDR2 FQNEAQ (reference sequence). The CDR3 extends over 16 amino acids. V dropped 5 bases and J dropped 4 bases, with 19 bases sitting between them.

This chain joins TRBV5-5 and TRBJ2-1; weak D call: TRBD1 (5 bases). The CDR3 covers 12 residues. The V gene lost 1 base and the J gene lost 9 bases, with 8 bases spanning the gap. Germline values: CDR1 SGHKS, CDR2 YYEKEE (reference sequence). The CDR3 region is CASSLPQGEQFF. In DNA form, the CDR3 reads TGTGCCAGCAGCTTGCCTCAGGGTGAGCAGTTCTTC.

This clonotype was seen a few times. V usage is TRBV28 and J usage is TRBJ2-7; D perhaps matches TRBD2 (5 bases). The germline V and J ends were trimmed by 7 bases and 1 base, with 11 bases remaining between them. The V gene's germline CDR1 is MDHEN and CDR2 SYDVKM. This CDR3 has 13 residues. The CDR3 nucleotides read TGTGCCAGCATGGAACAGCGGTCCTACGAGCAGTACTTC. It translates to CASMEQRSYEQYF.

J is TRBJ1-5 and V is TRBV7-2; tentatively, D is TRBD1 (5 bases). Germline V lookup: CDR1 SGHTA, CDR2 FQGNSA. V gave up 3 bases and J gave up 2 bases, with 20 bases separating them. The CDR3 sequence is 18 residues long. CDR3 nucleotides: TGTGCCAGCAGCTTCGATGGCCCCAGGGCGGAGGGCAATCAGCCCCAGCATTTT. Translated: CASSFDGPRAEGNQPQHF.

The chain employs TRBV6-5 and TRBJ2-7; D is possibly TRBD1 (5 bases). V lost 3 bases, J lost 1 base, and 13 bases lay in between. The germline V gene has CDR1 MNHEY and CDR2 SVGAGI. The CDR3 totals 15 residues. The CDR3 DNA is TGTGCCAGCAGTTATAGGGGCAGAACTTCCTACGAGCAGTACTTC. This sequence encodes CASSYRGRTSYEQYF.